This T cell receptor (beta chain) was obtained from a study of cytomegalovirus exposure and HLA in healthy donors. V shed 6 bases, J shed 3 bases, and the junction held 4 bases outside the gene matches. CDR3 length: 14 amino acids. The germline CDR1 and CDR2 sequences are SGHAT and FQDESV (reference sequence). Both 60 Vbeta primers and 13 Jbeta primers went into the PCR. Clones were sequenced by immunoSEQ multiplex PCR, and TCRdb holds only the in-frame ones, with some missing. The sample comprises around 200,000 clones, about four fifths of which are singletons, and roughly 10% rests with the top ten.

The chain is built from TRBV11-1 and TRBJ2-7, with 11 positions matching TRBD1. The sequenced sample consisted of PBMCs. The TCR comes from a woman between 45 and 60 years old in good health and CMV-seropositive. The CDR3 reads CASSSGQGVYEQYF. The DNA of the CDR3 is TGTGCCAGCAGTTCGGGACAGGGGGTCTACGAGCAGTACTTC.